A single sample gave rise to the 19 T cell receptor beta chains below, sequenced in a study of T-cell reconstitution after alpha-beta-depleted transplantation in children. This sample's TCRbeta library carried unique molecular identifier barcodes. TCRdb reprocessed the PCR reads via MiXCR and lists one record per CDR3 protein. The table lists 250,000 or so distinct CDR3 sequences, 20% to 30% of them singletons. The sample in question was PBMCs, mostly from graft donor cells, obtained 360 days after TCRalphabeta/CD19-depleted stem cell transplant. These receptors came from a female patient aged 2-10 years who had a stem cell transplant for congenital amegakaryocytic thrombocytopenia, so the T cells may come from the graft donor.

In DNA form, the CDR3 reads TGCGCCAGCAGCTTGGCAACAGGGAACACTGAAGCTTTCTTT. Protein: CASSLATGNTEAFF. The chain couples TRBV5-1 to TRBJ1-1; perhaps TRBD1 as D (5 bases). The CDR3 runs to 14 residues. Germline V gene sequence: CDR1 SGHRS, CDR2 YFSETQ. The V gene lost 0 bases and the J gene lost 1 base, with 7 bases spanning the gap.

The rearrangement uses TRBV27 and TRBJ2-2; 10 nucleotides agree with TRBD2. V gave up 5 bases and J gave up 6 bases; unmatched junction bases: 6. This CDR3 contains 15 residues. Germline-derived CDR1 and CDR2 are MNHEY and SMNVEV (reference sequence). The CDR3 reads CASSISGRISGELFF. Here the CDR3 DNA reads TGTGCCAGCAGTATTAGCGGGAGGATATCCGGGGAGCTGTTTTTT.

This clonotype has a handful of counts. The chain carries TRBV29-1 and TRBJ1-3, with D unclear. This CDR3 contains 14 residues. V was pared by 4 bases and J by 4 bases, with 14 bases between. The V gene's germline CDR1 is SQVTM and CDR2 ANQGSEA. Here the CDR3 reads CSVVPRQDGNTIYF. CDR3 nucleotides: TGCAGCGTTGTTCCCAGACAAGACGGAAACACCATATATTTT.

The chain links TRBV27 to TRBJ2-2, with 7 bases lining up with TRBD1. Per germline, CDR1 MNHEY and CDR2 SMNVEV (reference sequence). The CDR3 is 13 amino acids. Unmatched junction bases numbered 5, after V lost 5 bases and J lost 8 bases. CDR3 amino acids: CASSRQGVGELFF. DNA of the CDR3: TGTGCCAGCAGTCGACAGGGCGTTGGGGAGCTGTTTTTT.

This clonotype has just a few counts. The chain is built from TRBV7-2 and TRBJ2-7, with 13 bases identical to TRBD2. CDR3 size: 16 residues. Germline values: CDR1 SGHTA, CDR2 FQGNSA. The ends lost 3 bases at V and 4 bases at J; junction bases unmatched: 6. The CDR3 protein is CASSFGRTSGSYEQYF. The CDR3 DNA sequence: TGTGCCAGCAGCTTCGGTCGGACTAGCGGGAGTTACGAGCAGTACTTC.

This clonotype was seen more than once but under ten times. The chain couples TRBV5-1 to TRBJ2-1, with 7 bases lining up with TRBD2. CDR3 length: 15 amino acids. Losses at the gene ends were 5 bases for V and 0 bases for J; bases not matched to a gene: 5. Germline V gene data show CDR1 as SGHRS and CDR2 as YFSETQ. CDR3 bases: TGCGCCAGCAGGTGGGGGGGAAGCTCCTACAATGAGCAGTTCTTC. Translation: CASRWGGSSYNEQFF.

This clonotype was recorded a few times. The chain recombines TRBV7-2 with TRBJ2-7; 11 bases map to TRBD2. The CDR3 covers 15 residues. Germline-derived CDR1 and CDR2 are SGHTA and FQGNSA. V shed 6 bases, J shed 3 bases, and the junction held 7 bases outside the gene matches. This CDR3 is CASRQGLADLYEQYF. In DNA, the CDR3 is TGTGCCAGCAGACAGGGACTAGCGGACCTCTACGAGCAGTACTTC.

The V and J genes are TRBV7-2 and TRBJ2-5; D unresolved. V was trimmed by 3 bases and J by 7 bases, leaving 12 bases between them. CDR1 and CDR2 from the germline V gene are SGHTA and FQGNSA. This CDR3 is 13 amino acids long. CDR3 sequence (DNA): TGTGCCAGCAGCTTGGAGATTAGGTCGACCCAGTACTTC. It translates to CASSLEIRSTQYF.

The rearrangement uses TRBV20-1 and TRBJ2-7, with D possibly TRBD1 on 5 matching bases. The CDR3 is made up of 11 amino acids. V was trimmed by 2 bases and J by 9 bases, leaving 11 bases between them. Germline loops: CDR1 DFQATT, CDR2 SNEGSKA (reference sequence). The CDR3 spells CSARTGPVQYF. The DNA of the CDR3 is TGCAGTGCTAGAACAGGCCCCGTGCAGTACTTC.

This clonotype has more than one count but fewer than ten. The V and J genes are TRBV12-3 or TRBV12-4 and TRBJ2-1; D not certain. CDR3 length equals 15 residues. Deletions cut 1 base from V and 8 bases from J, with 15 bases between. CDR3 sequence: CASSLGLIGTDEQFF. CDR3 in DNA: TGTGCCAGCAGTTTAGGCCTCATTGGAACTGATGAGCAGTTCTTC.

The CDR3 region is CASSHSDAANEKLFF. CDR3 DNA sequence: TGTGCCAGCAGTCACTCCGATGCAGCTAATGAAAAACTGTTTTTT. The chain couples TRBV27 to TRBJ1-4; D not resolved. Germline loops: CDR1 MNHEY, CDR2 SMNVEV (reference sequence). The CDR3 totals 15 residues. Trimming stripped 5 bases from V and 3 bases from J, with 13 bases between.

The genes are TRBV11-2 and TRBJ2-7, with TRBD2 matching 7 bases. Trimming at V came to 2 bases and at J to 4 bases, leaving 5 bases not matched to a gene. This CDR3 region has 14 residues. Germline V gives CDR1 SGHAT, CDR2 FQNNGV. The DNA of the CDR3 is TGTGCCAGCAGCTTATGGAGGGAGGGTTACGAGCAGTACTTC. Protein sequence: CASSLWREGYEQYF.

The chain employs TRBV6-1 and TRBJ2-1; D not certain. The length of the CDR3 is 13 residues. V was trimmed by 2 bases and J by 9 bases, leaving 11 bases between them. CDR1 and CDR2 from the germline V gene are MNHNS and SASEGT. The CDR3 is CASSELWAGEQFF. In nucleotides, the CDR3 is TGTGCCAGCAGTGAACTCTGGGCCGGTGAGCAGTTCTTC.

This clonotype was counted between two and nine times. The chain links TRBV2 to TRBJ2-5; 10 nucleotides agree with TRBD1. V shed 6 bases and J 5 bases; nucleotides not matched to a gene: 6. Germline V gene sequence: CDR1 SNHLY, CDR2 FYNNEI. The CDR3 spans 14 residues. As DNA, the CDR3 is TGTGCCAGCAGGGATGACAGGGGGCGGGAGACCCAGTACTTC. As protein: CASRDDRGRETQYF. Full variable domain (missing parts from reference TRBV2 and TRBJ2-5): EPEVTQTPSHQVTQMGQEVILRCVPISNHLYFYWYRQILGQKVEFLVSFYNNEISEKSEIFDDQFSVERPDGSNFTLKIRSTKLEDSAMYFCASRDDRGRETQYFGPGTRLLVL.

The chain is built from TRBV5-1 and TRBJ1-1, with TRBD1 as a possible D gene (6 bases). V was trimmed by 5 bases and J by 3 bases, leaving 14 bases between them. CDR3 length: 14 amino acids. The germline gives CDR1 SGHRS, CDR2 YFSETQ. The CDR3 is CASRLRGYDTEAFF. The CDR3 coding sequence is TGCGCCAGCAGACTCAGGGGATACGACACTGAAGCTTTCTTT.

In regard to this clonotype: One junction end disagrees with the germline gene, perhaps due to a read error. The CDR3 spells CCASGLAGGPSYNEQFF. CDR3 DNA: TGCTGTGCTAGCGGCCTAGCGGGAGGGCCATCCTACAATGAGCAGTTCTTC. The V gene is TRBV20-1, the J gene TRBJ2-1, with 12 nucleotides matching TRBD2. Germline loops: CDR1 DFQATT, CDR2 SNEGSKA (reference sequence). The CDR3 has 17 residues.

This clonotype was detected a few times. CDR3 sequence: CASRRQGSNTGELFF. The CDR3 nucleotides are TGTGCCAGCCGCCGACAGGGCTCGAACACCGGGGAGCTGTTTTTT. This chain links TRBV5-6 with TRBJ2-2; 7 bases fit TRBD1. The V segment lost 7 bases and the J segment 0 bases; nucleotides outside the gene matches: 6. The CDR3 is 15 amino acids. CDR1 and CDR2 from the germline V gene are SGHDT and YYEEEE.

This rearrangement joins TRBV4-3 to TRBJ2-5, with D perhaps TRBD2 (5 bases). This CDR3 comprises 16 residues. Trimming stripped 0 bases from V and 5 bases from J, with 16 bases between. Looked up from germline, CDR1 is LGHNA and CDR2 is YSLEER. CDR3 DNA: TGCGCCAGCAGCCAAGAGTTTTTAGGACCGGGGGAGACCCAGTACTTC. This gives the protein CASSQEFLGPGETQYF.

This clonotype was picked up many times. The DNA of the CDR3 is TGTGCCAGCAGTTTCTCCAGGGAGACCCAGTACTTC. Its protein product is CASSFSRETQYF. V usage is TRBV12-3 or TRBV12-4 and J usage is TRBJ2-5; no definite D call. V dropped 3 bases and J dropped 5 bases, with 7 bases sitting between them. The CDR3 spans 12 residues.